The 14 T cell receptor beta chains in this list originate from one sample, sequenced in a study of T cell responses to AZD1222 COVID-19 vaccine. The data were produced by immunoSEQ multiplex PCR, yet TCRdb's version contains in-frame clones alone and is incomplete. The sample yields 150,000 to 200,000 clones, roughly nine tenths seen once. Sequenced material: peripheral blood, taken 28 days after the second AZD1222 dose. All receptors derive from an adult who received the AZD1222 COVID-19 vaccine.

This rearrangement joins TRBV11-2 to TRBJ1-1, with no clear D. The ends were cut back, 3 bases at V and 0 bases at J, with 14 bases in the middle. This CDR3 spans 16 amino acids. CDR1 SGHAT and CDR2 FQNNGV come from the germline V gene. The CDR3 region is CASSFDGTEMNTEAFF. As DNA, the CDR3 is TGTGCCAGCAGCTTCGACGGTACAGAAATGAACACTGAAGCTTTCTTT.

This clone was observed once. This sequence joins TRBV12-5 and TRBJ1-5; perhaps TRBD1 as D (6 bases). This CDR3 has 15 residues. Germline CDR1 and CDR2: LGHNT and FRNRAP. Trimming cost V 8 bases and J 2 bases, with 16 bases left between them. The CDR3 protein is CASTGGREGNQPQHF. The CDR3, as DNA: TGTGCTAGTACGGGGGGCAGGGAGGGCAATCAGCCCCAGCATTTT.

The chain uses TRBV5-1 and TRBJ2-1, with D possibly matching TRBD2 (5 bases). This CDR3 has 14 residues. CDR1 is SGHRS and CDR2 is YFSETQ in the germline V gene. V was shortened by 0 bases and J by 8 bases, with 12 bases between the two germline ends. This CDR3 reads CASSLAGLVDEQFF. DNA for the CDR3: TGCGCCAGCAGCTTGGCGGGGTTGGTGGATGAGCAGTTCTTC.

This clone appeared a single time. The chain employs TRBV5-1 and TRBJ1-1; D unresolved. V lost 3 bases and J 7 bases, leaving 19 bases between the germline ends. In germline, CDR1 is SGHRS, CDR2 YFSETQ. This CDR3 has 15 amino acids. The CDR3 DNA is TGCGCCAGCAGCTCGGGAGCGGTGAGGGAGGGTGAAGCTTTCTTT. This encodes CASSSGAVREGEAFF.

CDR3 bases: TGTGCCAGTAGTAAGGGGACTAGCGGGAACACCGGGGAGCTGTTTTTT. It specifies CASSKGTSGNTGELFF. The rearrangement links TRBV19 to TRBJ2-2; 11 bases are a match to TRBD2. The CDR3 is 16 residues long. Unmatched junction bases numbered 2, after V lost 4 bases and J lost 1 base. In germline, CDR1 is LNHDA, CDR2 SQIVND (reference sequence).

This chain uses TRBV30 with TRBJ1-2; no reliable D call. The CDR3 has 13 residues. The ends were cut back, 3 bases at V and 5 bases at J, with 13 bases in the middle. Germline values: CDR1 GTSNPN, CDR2 SVGIG (reference sequence). The CDR3 nucleotides are TGTGCCTGGAGCCCAAATGGGCAGTATGGCTACACCTTC. It yields the protein CAWSPNGQYGYTF.

This rearrangement joins TRBV7-3 to TRBJ2-5, with TRBD1 matching 7 bases. This CDR3 comprises 14 residues. The germline V gene encodes CDR1 SGHTA and CDR2 FQGTGA. Unmatched junction bases numbered 9, after V lost 4 bases and J lost 7 bases. The CDR3 loop is CASSSDRASGTQYF. The CDR3 region has the DNA TGTGCCAGCAGCTCAGACAGGGCAAGTGGGACCCAGTACTTC. Looking up the rest from reference TRBV7-3 and TRBJ2-5 gives the full variable domain: GAGVSQTPSNKVTEKGKYVELRCDPISGHTALYWYRQSLGQGPEFLIYFQGTGAADDSGLPNDRFFAVRPEGSVSTLKIQRTERGDSAVYLCASSSDRASGTQYFGPGTRLLVL.

V usage is TRBV3-1 (or the pseudogene TRBV3-2) and J usage is TRBJ1-3; D remains unclear. V lost 4 bases and J lost 4, with 2 bases in between. This CDR3 region has 11 residues. In germline, CDR1 is LGHDT, CDR2 YNNKEL (reference sequence). The chain's CDR3 is CASSRGNTIYF. DNA for the CDR3: TGTGCCAGCAGCCGGGGAAACACCATATATTTT.

This clone has more than one count but fewer than ten. V gene TRBV6-4 combines with J gene TRBJ2-3, with a tentative D call TRBD1 (6 bases). In germline, CDR1 is MRHNA, CDR2 SNTAGT. Trimming shortened V by 3 bases and J by 2 bases, and 9 bases separated the two germline ends. This CDR3 spans 14 amino acids. The CDR3 reads CASSEKGDTDTQYF. The CDR3 DNA is TGTGCCAGCAGTGAAAAGGGGGACACAGATACGCAGTATTTT.

CDR3 coding DNA: TGTGCCAGTAGTACCCCGACAGGGCTCTCCTACAATGAGCAGTTCTTC. Translation: CASSTPTGLSYNEQFF. This sequence joins TRBV19 and TRBJ2-1; TRBD1 aligns across 7 bases. V was pared by 4 bases and J by 0 bases, with 6 bases of the junction left unmatched. Germline CDR1 is LNHDA and CDR2 is SQIVND (reference sequence). The CDR3 runs 16 residues.

The chain joins TRBV6-5 to TRBJ1-6; the D is unclear. The CDR3 sequence is 16 residues long. Germline loops: CDR1 MNHEY, CDR2 SVGAGI. V was clipped by 0 bases and J by 7 bases, with 13 bases between them. CDR3: CASSYSITQMNSPLHF. The CDR3 nucleotides read TGTGCCAGCAGTTACTCGATTACACAGATGAATTCACCCCTCCACTTT.

The CDR3 loop reads CASSPPDRSYNEQFF. Here the CDR3 DNA reads TGTGCCAGTAGCCCTCCGGACAGAAGCTACAATGAGCAGTTCTTC. The gene calls are TRBV19 and TRBJ2-1, with D possibly being TRBD1 (6 bases). This CDR3 comprises 15 residues. Trimming shortened V by 6 bases and J by 3 bases, and 15 bases separated the two germline ends. Germline V lookup: CDR1 LNHDA, CDR2 SQIVND (reference sequence).

V usage is TRBV7-8 and J usage is TRBJ1-6, with 7 bases lining up with TRBD1. CDR1 is SGHVS, CDR2 FQNEAQ, per germline. The length of the CDR3 is 16 residues. Germline trimming cut 5 bases from V and 0 bases from J; bases unmatched to any gene: 4. This chain's CDR3 is CASSRTGSSYNSPLHF. CDR3 nucleotides: TGTGCCAGCAGCAGGACAGGAAGCTCCTATAATTCACCCCTCCACTTT.

V is TRBV2 and J is TRBJ2-3, with 8 bases identical to TRBD2. CDR1 SNHLY and CDR2 FYNNEI come from the germline V gene. The junction had 6 bases not matched to a gene; V was cut back by 6 bases and J by 1 base. The CDR3 runs 15 residues. The CDR3, as DNA: TGTGCCAGCAGCCTCCAGACTAGCGGCACAGATACGCAGTATTTT. Amino acid sequence: CASSLQTSGTDTQYF.